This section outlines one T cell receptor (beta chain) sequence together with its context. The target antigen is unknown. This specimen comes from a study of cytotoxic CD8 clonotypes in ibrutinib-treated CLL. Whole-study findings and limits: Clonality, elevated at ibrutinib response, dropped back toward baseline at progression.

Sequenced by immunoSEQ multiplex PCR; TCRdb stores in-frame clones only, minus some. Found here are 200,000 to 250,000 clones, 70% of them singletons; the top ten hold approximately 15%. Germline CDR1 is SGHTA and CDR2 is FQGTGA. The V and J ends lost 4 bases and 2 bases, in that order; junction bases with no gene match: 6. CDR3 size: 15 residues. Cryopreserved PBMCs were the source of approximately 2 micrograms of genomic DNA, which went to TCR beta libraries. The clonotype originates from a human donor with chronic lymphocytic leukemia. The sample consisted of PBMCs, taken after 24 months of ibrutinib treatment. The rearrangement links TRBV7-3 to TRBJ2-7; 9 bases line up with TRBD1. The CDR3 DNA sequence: TGTGCCAGCAGCTACGGACAGGGGCCTACCTACGAGCAGTACTTC. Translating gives CASSYGQGPTYEQYF.